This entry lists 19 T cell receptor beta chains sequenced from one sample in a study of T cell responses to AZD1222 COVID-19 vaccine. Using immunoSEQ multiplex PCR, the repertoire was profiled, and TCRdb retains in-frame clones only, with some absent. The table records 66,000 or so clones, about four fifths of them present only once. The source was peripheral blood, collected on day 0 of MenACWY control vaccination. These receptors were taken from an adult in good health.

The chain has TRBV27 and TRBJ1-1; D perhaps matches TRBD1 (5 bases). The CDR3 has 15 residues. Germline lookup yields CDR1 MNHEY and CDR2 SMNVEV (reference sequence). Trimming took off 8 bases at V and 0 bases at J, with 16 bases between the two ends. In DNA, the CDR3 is TGTGCCAGCCGTCGGGGCTGGAGAATGAACACTGAAGCTTTCTTT. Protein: CASRRGWRMNTEAFF.

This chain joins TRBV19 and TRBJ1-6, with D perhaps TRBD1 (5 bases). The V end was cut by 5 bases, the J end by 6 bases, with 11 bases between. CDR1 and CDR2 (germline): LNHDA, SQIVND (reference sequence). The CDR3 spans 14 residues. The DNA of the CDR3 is TGTGCCAGTAGTCTGGGACCGCTTAATTCACCCCTCCACTTT. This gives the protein CASSLGPLNSPLHF. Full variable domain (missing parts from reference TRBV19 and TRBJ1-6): DGGITQSPKYLFRKEGQNVTLSCEQNLNHDAMYWYRQDPGQGLRLIYYSQIVNDFQKGDIAEGYSVSREKKESFPLTVTSAQKNPTAFYLCASSLGPLNSPLHFGNGTRLTVT.

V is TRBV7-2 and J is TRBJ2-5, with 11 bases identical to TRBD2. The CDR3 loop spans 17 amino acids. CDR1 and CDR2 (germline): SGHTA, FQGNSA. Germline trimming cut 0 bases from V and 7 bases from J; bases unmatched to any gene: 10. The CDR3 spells CASSLASLAGGPGTQYF. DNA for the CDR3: TGTGCCAGCAGCTTAGCGAGCTTAGCGGGAGGGCCGGGGACCCAGTACTTC.

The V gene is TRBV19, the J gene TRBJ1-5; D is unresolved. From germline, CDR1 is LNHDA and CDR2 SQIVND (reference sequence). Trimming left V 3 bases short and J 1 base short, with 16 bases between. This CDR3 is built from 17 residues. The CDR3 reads CASSILVGERSNQPQHF. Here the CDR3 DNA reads TGTGCCAGTAGTATTCTGGTCGGGGAGAGAAGCAATCAGCCCCAGCATTTT.

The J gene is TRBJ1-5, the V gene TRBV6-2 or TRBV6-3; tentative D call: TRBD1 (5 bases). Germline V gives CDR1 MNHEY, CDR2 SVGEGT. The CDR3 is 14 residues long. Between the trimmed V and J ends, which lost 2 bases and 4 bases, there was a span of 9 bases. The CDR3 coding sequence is TGTGCCAGCAGTTACACGGGGGGAAATCAGCCCCAGCATTTT. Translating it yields CASSYTGGNQPQHF.

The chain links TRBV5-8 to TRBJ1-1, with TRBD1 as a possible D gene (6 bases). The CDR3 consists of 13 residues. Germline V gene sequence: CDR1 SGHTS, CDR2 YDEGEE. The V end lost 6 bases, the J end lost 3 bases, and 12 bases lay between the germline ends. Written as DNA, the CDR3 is TGTGCCAGCACCAAGAGGGGGTACACTGAAGCTTTCTTT. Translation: CASTKRGYTEAFF.

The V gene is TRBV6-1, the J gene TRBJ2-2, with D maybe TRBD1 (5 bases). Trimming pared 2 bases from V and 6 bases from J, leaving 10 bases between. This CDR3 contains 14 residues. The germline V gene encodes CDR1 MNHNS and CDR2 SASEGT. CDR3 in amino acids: CASSERQGAGELFF. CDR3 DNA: TGTGCCAGCAGTGAACGGCAGGGCGCCGGGGAGCTGTTTTTT.

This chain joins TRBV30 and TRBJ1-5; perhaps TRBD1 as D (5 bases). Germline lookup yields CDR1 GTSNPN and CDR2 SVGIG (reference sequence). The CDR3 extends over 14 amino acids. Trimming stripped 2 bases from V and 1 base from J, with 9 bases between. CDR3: CAWSRGSSNQPQHF. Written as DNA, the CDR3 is TGTGCCTGGAGTCGGGGGAGCAGCAATCAGCCCCAGCATTTT. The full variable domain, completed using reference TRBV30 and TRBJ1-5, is SQTIHQWPATLVQPVGSPLSLECTVEGTSNPNLYWYRQAAGRGLQLLFYSVGIGQISSEVPQNLSASRPQDRQFILSSKKLLLSDSGFYLCAWSRGSSNQPQHFGDGTRLSIL.

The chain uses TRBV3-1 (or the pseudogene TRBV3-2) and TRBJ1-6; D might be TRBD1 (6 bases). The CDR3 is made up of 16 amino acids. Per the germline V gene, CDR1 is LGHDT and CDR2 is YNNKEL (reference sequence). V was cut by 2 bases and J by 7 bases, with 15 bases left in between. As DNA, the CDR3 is TGTGCCAGCAGCCAAACTCTCGGGGGGGCCAATTCACCCCTCCACTTT. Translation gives CASSQTLGGANSPLHF.

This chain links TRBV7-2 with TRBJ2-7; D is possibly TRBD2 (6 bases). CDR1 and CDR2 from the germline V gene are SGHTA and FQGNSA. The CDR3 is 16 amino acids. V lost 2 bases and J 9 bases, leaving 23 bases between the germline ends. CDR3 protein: CASSLTPGTDYRGQYF. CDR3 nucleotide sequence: TGTGCCAGCAGCTTAACACCCGGGACGGACTACCGTGGGCAGTACTTC.

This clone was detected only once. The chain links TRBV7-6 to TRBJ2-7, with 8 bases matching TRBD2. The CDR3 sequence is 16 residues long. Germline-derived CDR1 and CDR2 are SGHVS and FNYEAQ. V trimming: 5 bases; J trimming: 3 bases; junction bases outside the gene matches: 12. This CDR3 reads CASSKGAGGIIYEQYF. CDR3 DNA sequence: TGTGCCAGCAGCAAAGGGGCGGGAGGCATAATCTACGAGCAGTACTTC.

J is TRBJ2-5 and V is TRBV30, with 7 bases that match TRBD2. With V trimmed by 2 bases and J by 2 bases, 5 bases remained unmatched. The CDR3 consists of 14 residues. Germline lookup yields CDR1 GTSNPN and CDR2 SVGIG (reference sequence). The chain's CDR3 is CAWSPGGTQETQYF. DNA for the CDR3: TGTGCCTGGAGTCCGGGGGGAACTCAAGAGACCCAGTACTTC.

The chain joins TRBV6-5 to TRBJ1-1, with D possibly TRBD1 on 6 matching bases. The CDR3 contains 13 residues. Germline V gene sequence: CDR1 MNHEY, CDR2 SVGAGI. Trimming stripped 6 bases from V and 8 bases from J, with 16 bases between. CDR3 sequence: CASRAQGVGEAFF. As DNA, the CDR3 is TGTGCCAGCAGGGCACAGGGTGTTGGGGAAGCTTTCTTT.

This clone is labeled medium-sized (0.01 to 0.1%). The CDR3 nucleotides read TGTGCCAGCAGCTTTGGTGGTCCAGGGACCAATGAGCAGTTCTTC. Translation gives CASSFGGPGTNEQFF. The chain recombines TRBV7-2 with TRBJ2-1, with D perhaps matching TRBD1 or TRBD2 (5 bases each). This CDR3 contains 15 residues. Trimming removed 3 bases at V and 6 bases at J, with 15 bases between. Germline loops: CDR1 SGHTA, CDR2 FQGNSA.

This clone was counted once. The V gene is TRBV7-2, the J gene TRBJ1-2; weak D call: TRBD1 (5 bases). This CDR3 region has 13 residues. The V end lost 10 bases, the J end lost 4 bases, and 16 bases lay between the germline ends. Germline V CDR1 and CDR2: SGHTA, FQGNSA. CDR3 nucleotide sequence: TGTGCCACCTCCCTTCAGGGTCCCTATGGCTACACCTTC. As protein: CATSLQGPYGYTF.

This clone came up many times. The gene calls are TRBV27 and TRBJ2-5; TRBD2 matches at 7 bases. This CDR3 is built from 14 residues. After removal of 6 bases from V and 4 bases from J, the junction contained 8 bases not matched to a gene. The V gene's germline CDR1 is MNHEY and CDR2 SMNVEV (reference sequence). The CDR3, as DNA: TGTGCCAGCAGCCGGGCGGGGGTTGGAGAGACCCAGTACTTC. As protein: CASSRAGVGETQYF.

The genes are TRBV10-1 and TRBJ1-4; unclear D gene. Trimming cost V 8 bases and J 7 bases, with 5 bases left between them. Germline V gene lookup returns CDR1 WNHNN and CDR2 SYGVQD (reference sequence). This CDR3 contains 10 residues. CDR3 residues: CASRFEKLFF. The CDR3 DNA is TGCGCCAGCCGCTTTGAAAAACTGTTTTTT.

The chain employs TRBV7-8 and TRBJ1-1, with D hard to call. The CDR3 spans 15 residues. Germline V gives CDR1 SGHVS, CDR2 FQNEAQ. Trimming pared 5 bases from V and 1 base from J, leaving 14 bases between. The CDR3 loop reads CASSPQLGKNTEAFF. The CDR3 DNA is TGTGCCAGCAGCCCTCAGCTCGGGAAGAACACTGAAGCTTTCTTT.

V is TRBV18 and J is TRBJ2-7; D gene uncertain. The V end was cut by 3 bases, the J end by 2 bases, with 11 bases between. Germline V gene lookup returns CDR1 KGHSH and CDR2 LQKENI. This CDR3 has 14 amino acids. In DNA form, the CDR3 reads TGTGCCAGCTCACCCCTTGAAACCGCCTACGAGCAGTACTTC. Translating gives CASSPLETAYEQYF. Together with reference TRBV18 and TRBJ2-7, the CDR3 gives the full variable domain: NAGVMQNPRHLVRRRGQEARLRCSPMKGHSHVYWYRQLPEEGLKFMVYLQKENIIDESGMPKERFSAEFPKEGPSILRIQQVVRGDSAAYFCASSPLETAYEQYFGPGTRLTVT.